Below are 13 T cell receptor beta chains sequenced from a single sample in a study of identical twins (TCRdb year 2016). The protocol used for the library was 5' RACE. The listed sequencing device is Illumina HiSeq 2000. The public reads were quality trimmed at Q25 with fastp and then assembled into clones with MiXCR by TCRdb, keeping productive beta chains. One record per CDR3 amino acid sequence lists the most common genes and DNA. The sample includes hundreds of thousands of distinct CDR3 sequences, with around 20% observed a single time. The ten largest clones represent 4% to 5.5% of the sample. These same data were also listed under a study on T cells expressing NK-cell markers.

Sequencing was performed on PBMCs. All receptors come from a woman aged 18-29 years in good health.

This chain links TRBV10-3 with TRBJ1-1; unclear D gene. Germline V CDR1 and CDR2: ENHRY, SYGVKD. V lost 4 bases to trimming and J lost 4 bases, with 16 bases between them. This CDR3 is 15 amino acids long. In DNA form, the CDR3 reads TGTGCCATCAGTGCATTCCAAACTGTAGGCACTGAAGCTTTCTTT. It codes for CAISAFQTVGTEAFF.

This rearrangement joins TRBV20-1 to TRBJ2-3; a weak D match, TRBD2 (6 bases). Looked up from germline, CDR1 is DFQATT and CDR2 is SNEGSKA (reference sequence). Trimming stripped 3 bases from V and 2 bases from J, with 9 bases between. The CDR3 has 13 residues. CDR3 nucleotides: TGCAGTGCTAGCGCGGGGTTCACAGATACGCAGTATTTT. Translating gives CSASAGFTDTQYF.

This clonotype turned up a few times. The rearrangement links TRBV25-1 to TRBJ2-1; 10 bases map to TRBD2. Germline-derived CDR1 and CDR2 are MGHDK and SYGVNS. This CDR3 region has 16 residues. V trimming: 3 bases; J trimming: 8 bases; junction bases outside the gene matches: 10. Written as DNA, the CDR3 is TGTGCCAGCAGTGATACGGTTAGCGGGAGGTGGTATGAGCAGTTCTTC. Residues: CASSDTVSGRWYEQFF.

In its sample, this clonotype was seen many times. J is TRBJ2-1 and V is TRBV6-2 or TRBV6-3; D gene unclear. The germline V and J ends were trimmed by 3 bases and 9 bases, with 15 bases remaining between them. Germline assignment: CDR1 MNHEY and CDR2 SVGEGT. This CDR3 contains 14 residues. The CDR3 reads CASSYSLGLSEQFF. The CDR3 DNA reads TGTGCCAGCAGTTATAGTTTAGGGTTAAGTGAGCAGTTCTTC.

This clonotype came up many times. The chain employs TRBV7-2 and TRBJ1-2; D call uncertain. The CDR3 runs 14 residues. Germline lookup yields CDR1 SGHTA and CDR2 FQGNSA. The V gene lost 0 bases and the J gene lost 4 bases, with 9 bases spanning the gap. The CDR3 reads CASSLAGQSYGYTF. The CDR3 DNA sequence: TGTGCCAGCAGCTTAGCGGGTCAGAGCTATGGCTACACCTTC.

This clonotype was detected a few times. V is TRBV20-1 and J is TRBJ2-2; D perhaps matches TRBD1 (6 bases). This CDR3 is 15 amino acids long. Germline V gene lookup returns CDR1 DFQATT and CDR2 SNEGSKA (reference sequence). The V end lost 3 bases, the J end lost 5 bases, and 16 bases lay between the germline ends. The CDR3 DNA follows: TGCAGTGCTAGTAACCTAGGGGGTATAACCGGGGAGCTGTTTTTT. Residues: CSASNLGGITGELFF.

There are a few counts of this clonotype. The chain recombines TRBV7-8 with TRBJ1-1; D unclear. The germline V and J ends were trimmed by 1 base and 5 bases, with 8 bases remaining between them. The CDR3 loop spans 13 amino acids. Looked up from germline, CDR1 is SGHVS and CDR2 is FQNEAQ. CDR3 in DNA: TGTGCCAGCAGCTTAGAAGCGTTTACTGAAGCTTTCTTT. This sequence encodes CASSLEAFTEAFF. The entire variable domain, with the rest obtained from reference TRBV7-8 and TRBJ1-1, is as follows: GAGVSQSPRYKVAKRGQDVALRCDPISGHVSLFWYQQALGQGPEFLTYFQNEAQLDKSGLPSDRFFAERPEGSVSTLKIQRTQQEDSAVYLCASSLEAFTEAFFGQGTRLTVV.

This clonotype was picked up a small number of times. The rearrangement joins TRBV4-2 to TRBJ2-7; D may be TRBD1 (6 bases). Germline-derived CDR1 and CDR2 are LGHNA and YNFKEQ. V shed 3 bases and J shed 0 bases, with 12 bases lying between them. The CDR3 runs to 15 residues. The CDR3 DNA follows: TGTGCCAGCAGCCACCAACAGGGACGCTCCTACGAGCAGTACTTC. The encoded protein is CASSHQQGRSYEQYF.

This clonotype was detected many times. The V gene is TRBV20-1, the J gene TRBJ2-1; D remains unclear. V was pared by 3 bases and J by 0 bases, with 9 bases between. This CDR3 region has 14 residues. Germline V CDR1 and CDR2: DFQATT, SNEGSKA (reference sequence). For the CDR3, the DNA is TGCAGTGCTAGGGAGCCGTTCTCCTACAATGAGCAGTTCTTC. Translation gives CSAREPFSYNEQFF.

This rearrangement joins TRBV20-1 to TRBJ2-3; 7 bases are shared with TRBD2. V lost 1 base and J lost 4; bases outside the gene matches: 5. Per germline, CDR1 DFQATT and CDR2 SNEGSKA (reference sequence). The CDR3 consists of 14 residues. In DNA, the CDR3 is TGCAGTGCTAGAGTCGGGAGGTCTGCAGATACGCAGTATTTT. It codes for CSARVGRSADTQYF.

The chain couples TRBV6-2 or TRBV6-3 to TRBJ2-1; D gene unclear. V lost 7 bases and J lost 2, with 12 bases in between. CDR1 is MNHEY and CDR2 is SVGEGT in the germline V gene. The CDR3 consists of 14 residues. Here the CDR3 reads CASNTGQTYNEQFF. The DNA of the CDR3 is TGTGCCAGCAACACGGGCCAGACCTACAATGAGCAGTTCTTC.

This clonotype was observed a few times. V usage is TRBV6-5 and J usage is TRBJ1-1, with no clear D. The CDR3 loop spans 15 amino acids. Per the germline V gene, CDR1 is MNHEY and CDR2 is SVGAGI. The V end lost 0 bases, the J end lost 0 bases, and 8 bases lay between the germline ends. This chain's CDR3 is CASSYSAAMNTEAFF. The DNA of the CDR3 is TGTGCCAGCAGTTACTCGGCAGCTATGAACACTGAAGCTTTCTTT.

V usage is TRBV5-1 and J usage is TRBJ2-7; 12 bases align to TRBD2. CDR3 length: 16 residues. CDR1 and CDR2 (germline): SGHRS, YFSETQ. Trimming at V came to 0 bases and at J to 2 bases, leaving 3 bases not matched to a gene. The CDR3 bases are TGCGCCAGCAGCTTGGATGGACTAGCGGGACCCTACGAGCAGTACTTC. Its translation is CASSLDGLAGPYEQYF.